These T cell receptor beta chains were read from a single sample in a study of PD-1 blockade in classical Hodgkin lymphoma. Assay used: immunoSEQ multiplex PCR; TCRdb lists only in-frame clones, some missing. Of 30,000 to 40,000 clones listed, 80% to 90% are singletons. The sequenced sample was CD4+ T cells from blood. These receptor sequences come from a human donor with classical Hodgkin lymphoma. Each CDR3 is given with its conserved first and last residue. Fields, in order: V gene, clone size, J gene, D gene, CDR3 DNA, CDR3 protein. A D gene is named only where the DNA matches it firmly. Size tells how often a clone was seen (once, few, many) or the class of an expanded clone, and some rows leave it out.

TRBV4-1,NA,TRBJ2-1,TRBD2,TGCGCCAGCAGCCAAGTCGGTAGCGGGCGGAGCGCTTACAATGAGCAGTTCTTC,CASSQVGSGRSAYNEQFF
TRBV18,NA,TRBJ2-5,NA,TGTGCCAGCTCACCACTGCGTCACCAAGAGACCCAGTACTTC,CASSPLRHQETQYF
TRBV13,NA,TRBJ1-1,TRBD1,TGTGCCAGCAGTATAGACAGGGTCTTCGCTTTCTTT,CASSIDRVFAFF
TRBV7-2,NA,TRBJ2-5,NA,TGTGCCAGCAGCTTAAGGAGGCTCCTCCAAGAGACCCAGTACTTC,CASSLRRLLQETQYF
TRBV11-3,NA,TRBJ2-3,NA,TGTGCCAGCAGCTTAACAGGCAGCACAGATACGCAGTATTTT,CASSLTGSTDTQYF
TRBV5-1,NA,TRBJ2-7,NA,TGCGCCAGCAGCTTGGATGGGGCGTCCCCCTACGAGCAGTACTTC,CASSLDGASPYEQYF
TRBV2,NA,TRBJ1-5,NA,TGTGCCAGCAGTGCGATCCTTCTCTCAGGTCAGCCCCAGCATTTT,CASSAILLSGQPQHF
TRBV14,once,TRBJ2-2,TRBD1,TGTGCCAGCAGCCGGGGACAGGGGATCACCGGGGAGCTGTTTTTT,CASSRGQGITGELFF
TRBV13,NA,TRBJ2-7,TRBD1,TGTGCCAGCAGCCGGGACAGGGAGAAATACGAGCAGTACTTC,CASSRDREKYEQYF
TRBV6-6,once,TRBJ2-3,NA,TGTGCCAGCAGTAGGACAGTAAGCACAGATACGCAGTATTTT,CASSRTVSTDTQYF
TRBV11-2,NA,TRBJ2-1,TRBD2,TGTGCCAGCAGGACTAGCGGGGGGTACTCCTACAATGAGCAGTTCTTC,CASRTSGGYSYNEQFF
TRBV12-5,NA,TRBJ2-2,NA,TGTGCTAGTGGTTCAACAGGGGAGGGCACCGGGGAGCTGTTTTTT,CASGSTGEGTGELFF
TRBV5-1,once,TRBJ1-3,NA,TGCGCCAGCAGCTCCCAGGGAATCTCTGGAAACACCATATATTTT,CASSSQGISGNTIYF
TRBV5-1,NA,TRBJ2-5,TRBD2,TGCGCCAGCAGCGTAATAGCGGGGGGGAAAGAGACCCAGTACTTC,CASSVIAGGKETQYF
TRBV28,NA,TRBJ2-7,NA,TGTGCCAGCAGTAAAGGGTCCCTATACGAGCAGTACTTC,CASSKGSLYEQYF
TRBV7-2,once,TRBJ2-1,TRBD2,TGTGCCAGCAGCCTGAGCGGGACTCGTCTTGAGCAGTTCTTC,CASSLSGTRLEQFF
TRBV28,NA,TRBJ1-5,TRBD1,TGTGCCAGCAGTTTACCGCAGGGGGTTCAGCCCCAGCATTTT,CASSLPQGVQPQHF
TRBV5-8,NA,TRBJ2-3,TRBD1,TGTGCCAGCAGCTCCGGGACAGGCTCAACAGATACGCAGTATTTT,CASSSGTGSTDTQYF
TRBV19,NA,TRBJ2-2,NA,TGTGCCAGTAGTATAGCGGCTAGTATCGGGCTGTTTTTT,CASSIAASIGLFF
TRBV30,NA,TRBJ2-1,NA,TGTGCCTGGAGTCGCGGGGTCTCCTACAATGAGCAGTTCTTC,CAWSRGVSYNEQFF